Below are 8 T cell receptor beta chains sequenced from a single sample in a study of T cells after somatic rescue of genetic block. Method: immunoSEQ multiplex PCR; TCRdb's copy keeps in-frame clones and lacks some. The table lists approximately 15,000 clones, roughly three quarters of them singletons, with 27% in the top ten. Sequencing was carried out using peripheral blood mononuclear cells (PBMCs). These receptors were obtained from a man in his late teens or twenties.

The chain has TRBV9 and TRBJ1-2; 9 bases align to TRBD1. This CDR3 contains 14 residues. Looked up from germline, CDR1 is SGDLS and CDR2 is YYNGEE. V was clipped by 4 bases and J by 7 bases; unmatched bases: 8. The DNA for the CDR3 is TGTGCCAGCAGCTTTACAGGGGGCGGCAGTGGCTACACCTTC. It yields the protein CASSFTGGGSGYTF.

Here the CDR3 reads CASSLLGGQGYNEQFF. CDR3 coding DNA: TGTGCCAGCAGCTTGTTAGGGGGACAGGGTTACAATGAGCAGTTCTTC. This rearrangement joins TRBV5-6 to TRBJ2-1; TRBD1 matches 9 bases. The CDR3 covers 16 residues. Trimming cost V 1 base and J 4 bases; bases outside gene matches: 6. Germline values: CDR1 SGHDT, CDR2 YYEEEE.

The CDR3 nucleotides read TGCGCCAGCAGCTTGGTAGCGGAGCCCTACAATGAGCAGTTCTTC. This translates into CASSLVAEPYNEQFF. The V call is TRBV5-1, the J call TRBJ2-1, with D perhaps TRBD2 (6 bases). The CDR3 length is 15 residues. With 0 bases removed from V and 2 bases from J, the gap between germline ends came to 9 bases. CDR1 SGHRS and CDR2 YFSETQ come from the germline V gene.

The CDR3 bases are TGTGCCAGCAGTTCAGGCAGTGGCTACACCTTC. Translated, it gives CASSSGSGYTF. The chain has TRBV6-5 and TRBJ1-2; D gene uncertain. The germline gives CDR1 MNHEY, CDR2 SVGAGI. Between the trimmed V and J ends, which lost 4 bases and 7 bases, there was a span of 7 bases. The CDR3 covers 11 residues.

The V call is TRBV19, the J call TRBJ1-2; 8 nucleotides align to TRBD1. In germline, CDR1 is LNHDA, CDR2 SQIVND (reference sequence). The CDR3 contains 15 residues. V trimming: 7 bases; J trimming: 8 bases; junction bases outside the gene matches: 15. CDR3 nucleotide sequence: TGTGCCAGTACCCCCTGGACAGGGTCAGGGAAGGGCTACACCTTC. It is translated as CASTPWTGSGKGYTF.

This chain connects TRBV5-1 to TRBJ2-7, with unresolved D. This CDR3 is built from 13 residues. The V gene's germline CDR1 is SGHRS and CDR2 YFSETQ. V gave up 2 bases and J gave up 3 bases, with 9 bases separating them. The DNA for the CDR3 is TGCGCCAGCAGCTTCTTAACGGGCTACGAGCAGTACTTC. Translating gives CASSFLTGYEQYF.

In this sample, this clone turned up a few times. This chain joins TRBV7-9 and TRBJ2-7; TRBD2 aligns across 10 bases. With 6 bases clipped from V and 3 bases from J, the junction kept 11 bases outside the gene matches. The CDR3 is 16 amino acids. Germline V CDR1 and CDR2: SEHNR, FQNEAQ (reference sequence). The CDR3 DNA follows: TGTGCCAGCAGTTACGGACTAGCGGTCCCTGACTACGAGCAGTACTTC. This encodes CASSYGLAVPDYEQYF.

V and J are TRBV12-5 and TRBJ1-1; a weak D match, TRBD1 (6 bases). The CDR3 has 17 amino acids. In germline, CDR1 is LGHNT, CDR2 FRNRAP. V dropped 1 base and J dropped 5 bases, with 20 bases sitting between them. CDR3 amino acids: CASGLDRVRIARTEAFF. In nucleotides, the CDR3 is TGTGCTAGTGGTTTGGACAGGGTAAGAATTGCGAGGACTGAAGCTTTCTTT.